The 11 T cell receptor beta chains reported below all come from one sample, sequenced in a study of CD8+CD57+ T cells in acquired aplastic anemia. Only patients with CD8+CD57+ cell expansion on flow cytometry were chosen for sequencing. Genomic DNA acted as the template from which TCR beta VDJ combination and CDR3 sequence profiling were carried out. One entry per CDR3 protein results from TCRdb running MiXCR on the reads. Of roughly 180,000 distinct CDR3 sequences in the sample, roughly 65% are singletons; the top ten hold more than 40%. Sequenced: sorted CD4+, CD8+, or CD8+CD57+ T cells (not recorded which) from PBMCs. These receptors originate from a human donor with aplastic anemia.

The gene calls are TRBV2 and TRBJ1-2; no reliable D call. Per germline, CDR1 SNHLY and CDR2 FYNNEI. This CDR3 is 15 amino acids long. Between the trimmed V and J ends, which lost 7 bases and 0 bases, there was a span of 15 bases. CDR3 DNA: TGTGCCAGCATTCTACCCCCAGGAGCTAACTATGGCTACACCTTC. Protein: CASILPPGANYGYTF.

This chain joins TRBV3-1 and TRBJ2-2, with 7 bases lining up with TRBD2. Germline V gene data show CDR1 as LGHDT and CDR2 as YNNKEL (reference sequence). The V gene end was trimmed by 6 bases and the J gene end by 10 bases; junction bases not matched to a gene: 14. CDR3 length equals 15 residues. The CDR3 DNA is TGTGCCAGCAGACAGCAGACTAGCCTGGCCGAGGAGCTGTTTTTT. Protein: CASRQQTSLAEELFF.

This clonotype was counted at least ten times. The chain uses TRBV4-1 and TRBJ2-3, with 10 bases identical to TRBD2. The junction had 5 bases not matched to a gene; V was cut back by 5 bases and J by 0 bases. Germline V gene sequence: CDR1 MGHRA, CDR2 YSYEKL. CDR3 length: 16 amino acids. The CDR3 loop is CASSNLGLASTDTQYF. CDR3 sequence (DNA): TGCGCCAGCAGCAATCTGGGACTAGCGAGCACAGATACGCAGTATTTT.

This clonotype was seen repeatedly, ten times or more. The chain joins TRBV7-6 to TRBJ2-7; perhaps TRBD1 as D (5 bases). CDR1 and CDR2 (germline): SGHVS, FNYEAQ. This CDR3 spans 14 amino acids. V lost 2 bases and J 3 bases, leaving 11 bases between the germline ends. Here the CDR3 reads CASSLQGPHYEQYF. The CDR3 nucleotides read TGTGCCAGCAGCTTACAGGGCCCCCACTACGAGCAGTACTTC. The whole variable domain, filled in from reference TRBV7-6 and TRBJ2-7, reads GAGVSQSPRYKVTKRGQDVALRCDPISGHVSLYWYRQALGQGPEFLTYFNYEAQQDKSGLPNDRFSAERPEGSISTLTIQRTEQRDSAMYRCASSLQGPHYEQYFGPGTRLTVT.

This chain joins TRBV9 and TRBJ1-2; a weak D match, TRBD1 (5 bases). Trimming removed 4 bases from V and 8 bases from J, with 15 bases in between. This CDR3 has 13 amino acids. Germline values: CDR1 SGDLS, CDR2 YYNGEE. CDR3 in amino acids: CASSPGGEKGYTF. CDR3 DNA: TGTGCCAGCAGCCCCGGGGGGGAGAAGGGCTACACCTTC.

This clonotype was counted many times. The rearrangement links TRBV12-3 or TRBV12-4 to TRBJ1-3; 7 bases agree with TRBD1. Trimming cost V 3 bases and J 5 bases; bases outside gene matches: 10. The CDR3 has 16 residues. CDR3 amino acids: CASSLAGRTGRNTIYF. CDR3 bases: TGTGCCAGCAGTTTGGCGGGACGGACAGGAAGAAACACCATATATTTT.

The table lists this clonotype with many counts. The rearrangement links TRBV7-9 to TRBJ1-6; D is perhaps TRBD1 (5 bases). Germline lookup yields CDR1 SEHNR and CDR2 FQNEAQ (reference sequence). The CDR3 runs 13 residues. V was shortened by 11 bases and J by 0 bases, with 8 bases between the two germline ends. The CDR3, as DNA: TGTGCCGGGACTAGCTCCTATAATTCACCCCTCCACTTT. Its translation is CAGTSSYNSPLHF.

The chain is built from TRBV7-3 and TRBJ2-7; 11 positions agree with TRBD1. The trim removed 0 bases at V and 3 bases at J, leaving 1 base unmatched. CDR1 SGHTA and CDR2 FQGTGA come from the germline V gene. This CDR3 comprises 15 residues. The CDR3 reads CASSLTGQGVYEQYF. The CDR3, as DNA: TGTGCCAGCAGCTTAACGGGACAGGGGGTCTACGAGCAGTACTTC. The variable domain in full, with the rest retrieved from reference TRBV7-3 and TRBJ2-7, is GAGVSQTPSNKVTEKGKYVELRCDPISGHTALYWYRQSLGQGPEFLIYFQGTGAADDSGLPNDRFFAVRPEGSVSTLKIQRTERGDSAVYLCASSLTGQGVYEQYFGPGTRLTVT.

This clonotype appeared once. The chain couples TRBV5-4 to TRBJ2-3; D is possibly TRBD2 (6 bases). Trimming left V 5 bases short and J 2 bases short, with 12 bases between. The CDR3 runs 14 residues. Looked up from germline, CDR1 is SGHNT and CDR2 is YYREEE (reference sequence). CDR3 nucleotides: TGTGCCAGCAGGGCGGGATGGAACACAGATACGCAGTATTTT. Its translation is CASRAGWNTDTQYF.

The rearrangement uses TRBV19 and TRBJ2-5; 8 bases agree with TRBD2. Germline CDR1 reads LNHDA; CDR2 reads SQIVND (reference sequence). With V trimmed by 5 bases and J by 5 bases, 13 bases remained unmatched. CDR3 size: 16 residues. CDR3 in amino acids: CASSPTGLGVGETQYF. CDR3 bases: TGTGCCAGTAGTCCCACGGGACTAGGGGTTGGGGAGACCCAGTACTTC.

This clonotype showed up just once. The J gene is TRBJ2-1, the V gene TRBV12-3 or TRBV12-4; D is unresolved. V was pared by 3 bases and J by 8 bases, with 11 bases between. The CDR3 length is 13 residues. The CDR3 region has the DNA TGTGCCAGCAGTTTCGTGGCGACGGATGAGCAGTTCTTC. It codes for CASSFVATDEQFF.